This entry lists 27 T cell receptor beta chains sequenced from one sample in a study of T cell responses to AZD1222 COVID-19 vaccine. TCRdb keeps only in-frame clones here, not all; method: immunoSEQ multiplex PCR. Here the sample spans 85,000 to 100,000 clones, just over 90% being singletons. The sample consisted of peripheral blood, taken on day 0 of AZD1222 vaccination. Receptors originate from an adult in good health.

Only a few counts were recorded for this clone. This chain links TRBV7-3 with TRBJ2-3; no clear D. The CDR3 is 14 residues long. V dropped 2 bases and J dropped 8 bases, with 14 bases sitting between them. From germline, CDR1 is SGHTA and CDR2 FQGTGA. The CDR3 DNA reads TGTGCCAGCAGCTTATCCTTTGCGAGTACTACGCAGTATTTT. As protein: CASSLSFASTTQYF.

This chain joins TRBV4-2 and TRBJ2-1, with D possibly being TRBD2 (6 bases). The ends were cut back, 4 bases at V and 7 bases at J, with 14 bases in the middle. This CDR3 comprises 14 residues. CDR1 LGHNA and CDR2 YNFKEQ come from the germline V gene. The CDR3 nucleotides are TGTGCCAGCAGCCGTGCGGGGCAGATGAATGAGCAGTTCTTC. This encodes CASSRAGQMNEQFF.

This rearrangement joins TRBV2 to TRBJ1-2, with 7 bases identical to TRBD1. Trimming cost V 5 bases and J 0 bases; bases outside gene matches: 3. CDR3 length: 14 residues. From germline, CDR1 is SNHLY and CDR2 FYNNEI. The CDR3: CASSSQGTNYGYTF. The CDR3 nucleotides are TGTGCCAGCAGTTCACAGGGGACTAACTATGGCTACACCTTC.

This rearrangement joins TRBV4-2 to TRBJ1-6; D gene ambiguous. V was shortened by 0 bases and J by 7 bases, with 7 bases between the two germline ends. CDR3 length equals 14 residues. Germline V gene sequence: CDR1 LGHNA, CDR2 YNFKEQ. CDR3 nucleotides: TGTGCCAGCAGCCAAGACGAGGAAAATTCACCCCTCCACTTT. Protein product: CASSQDEENSPLHF.

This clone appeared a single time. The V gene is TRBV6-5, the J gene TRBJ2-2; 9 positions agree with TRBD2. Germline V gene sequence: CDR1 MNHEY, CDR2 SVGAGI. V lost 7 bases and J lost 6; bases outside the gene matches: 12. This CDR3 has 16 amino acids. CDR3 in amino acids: CASIYSSLAGPGELFF. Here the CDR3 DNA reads TGTGCCAGCATTTATAGTTCCCTAGCGGGGCCCGGGGAGCTGTTTTTT.

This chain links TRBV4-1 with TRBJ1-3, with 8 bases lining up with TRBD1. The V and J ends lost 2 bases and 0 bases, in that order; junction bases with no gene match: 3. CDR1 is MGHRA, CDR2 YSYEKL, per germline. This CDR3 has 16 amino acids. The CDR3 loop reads CASSQPTGVSGNTIYF. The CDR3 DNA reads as TGCGCCAGCAGCCAACCGACAGGGGTCTCTGGAAACACCATATATTTT.

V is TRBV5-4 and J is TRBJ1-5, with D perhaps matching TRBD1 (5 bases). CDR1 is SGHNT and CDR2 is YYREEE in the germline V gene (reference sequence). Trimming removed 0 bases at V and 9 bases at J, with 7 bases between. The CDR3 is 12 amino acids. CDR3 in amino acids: CASSLGQGPQHF. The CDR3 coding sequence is TGTGCCAGCAGCTTGGGGCAGGGGCCCCAGCATTTT.

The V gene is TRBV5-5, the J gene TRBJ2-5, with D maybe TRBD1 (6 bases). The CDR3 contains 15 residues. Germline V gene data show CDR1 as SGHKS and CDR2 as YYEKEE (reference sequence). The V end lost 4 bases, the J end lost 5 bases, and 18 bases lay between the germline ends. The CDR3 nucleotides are TGTGCCAGCAGCCCTTACAGGGTGAACTCCGAGACCCAGTACTTC. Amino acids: CASSPYRVNSETQYF.

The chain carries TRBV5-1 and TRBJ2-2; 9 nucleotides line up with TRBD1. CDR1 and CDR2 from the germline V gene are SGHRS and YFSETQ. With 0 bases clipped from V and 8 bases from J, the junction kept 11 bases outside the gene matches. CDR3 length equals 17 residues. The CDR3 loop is CASSLAAGQGSRGELFF. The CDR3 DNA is TGCGCCAGCAGCTTGGCAGCGGGACAGGGATCGAGAGGGGAGCTGTTTTTT.

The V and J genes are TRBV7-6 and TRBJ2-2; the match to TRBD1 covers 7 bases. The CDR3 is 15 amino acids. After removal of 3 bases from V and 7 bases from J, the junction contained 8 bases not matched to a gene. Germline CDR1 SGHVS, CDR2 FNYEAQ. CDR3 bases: TGTGCCAGCAGCTTGGACAGGTGGCAGGTCGGGGAGCTGTTTTTT. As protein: CASSLDRWQVGELFF.

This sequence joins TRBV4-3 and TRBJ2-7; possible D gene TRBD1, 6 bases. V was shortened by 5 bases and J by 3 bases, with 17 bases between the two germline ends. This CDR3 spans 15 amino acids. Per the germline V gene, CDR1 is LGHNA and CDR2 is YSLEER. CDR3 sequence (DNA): TGCGCCAGCAGCACGGAACCAGGACAGTTCTACGAGCAGTACTTC. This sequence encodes CASSTEPGQFYEQYF.

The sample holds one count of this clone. In DNA, the CDR3 is TGTGCCTGGGCAGGGGGAGGCAACGAGCAGTACTTC. The encoded protein is CAWAGGGNEQYF. The chain recombines TRBV30 with TRBJ2-7, with TRBD1 as a possible D gene (7 bases). The CDR3 has 12 amino acids. Germline V gives CDR1 GTSNPN, CDR2 SVGIG (reference sequence). The V gene lost 5 bases and the J gene lost 5 bases, with 13 bases spanning the gap.

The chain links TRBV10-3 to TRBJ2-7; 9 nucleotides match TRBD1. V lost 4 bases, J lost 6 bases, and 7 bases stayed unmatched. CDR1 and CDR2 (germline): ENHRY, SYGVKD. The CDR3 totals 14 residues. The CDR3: CAISGGQGVLEQYF. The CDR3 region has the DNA TGTGCCATCAGTGGGGGACAGGGCGTACTCGAGCAGTACTTC.

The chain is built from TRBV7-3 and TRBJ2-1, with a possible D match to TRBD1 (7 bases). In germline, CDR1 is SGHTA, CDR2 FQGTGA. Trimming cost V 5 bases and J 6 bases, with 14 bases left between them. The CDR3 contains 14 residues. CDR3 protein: CASSPRGASNEQFF. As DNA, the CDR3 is TGTGCCAGCAGCCCCAGGGGGGCGTCCAATGAGCAGTTCTTC.

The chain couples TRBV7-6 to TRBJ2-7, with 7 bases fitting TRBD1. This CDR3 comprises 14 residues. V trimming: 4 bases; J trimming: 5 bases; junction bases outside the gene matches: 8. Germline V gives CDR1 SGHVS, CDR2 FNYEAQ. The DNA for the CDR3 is TGTGCCAGCAGCTCCGGACAGGCCGGTAACGAGCAGTACTTC. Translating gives CASSSGQAGNEQYF.

The CDR3 sequence is CASRDGTGDSNQPQHF. The CDR3 coding sequence is TGCGCCAGCAGGGACGGGACAGGGGATAGCAATCAGCCCCAGCATTTT. The chain uses TRBV10-2 and TRBJ1-5; TRBD1 matches 10 bases. The J segment lost 0 bases and the V segment lost 6 bases, leaving 5 bases of the junction unmatched. The CDR3 runs to 16 residues. Germline assignment: CDR1 WSHSY and CDR2 SAAADI.

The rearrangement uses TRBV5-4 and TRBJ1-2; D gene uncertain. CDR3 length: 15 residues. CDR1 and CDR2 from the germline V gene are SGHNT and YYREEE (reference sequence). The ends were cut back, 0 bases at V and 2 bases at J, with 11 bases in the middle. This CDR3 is CASSLGASRNYGYTF. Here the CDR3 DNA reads TGTGCCAGCAGCTTGGGGGCCTCGAGGAACTATGGCTACACCTTC.

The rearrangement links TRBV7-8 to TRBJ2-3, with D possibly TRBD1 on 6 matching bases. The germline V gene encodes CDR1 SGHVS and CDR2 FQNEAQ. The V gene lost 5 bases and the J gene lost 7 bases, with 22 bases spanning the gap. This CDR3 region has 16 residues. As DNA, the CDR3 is TGTGCCAGCAGCACCGCGACAGGCCCCGCGGGTTATACGCAGTATTTT. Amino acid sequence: CASSTATGPAGYTQYF.

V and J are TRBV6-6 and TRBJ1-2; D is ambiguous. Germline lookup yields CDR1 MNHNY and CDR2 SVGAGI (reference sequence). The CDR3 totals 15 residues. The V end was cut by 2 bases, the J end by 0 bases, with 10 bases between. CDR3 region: CASSYGQTTNYGYTF. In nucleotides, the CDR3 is TGTGCCAGCAGTTACGGCCAGACCACTAACTATGGCTACACCTTC.

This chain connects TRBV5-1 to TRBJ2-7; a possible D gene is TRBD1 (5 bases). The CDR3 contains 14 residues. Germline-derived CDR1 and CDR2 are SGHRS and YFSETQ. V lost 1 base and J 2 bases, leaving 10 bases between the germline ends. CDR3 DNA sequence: TGCGCCAGCAGCTTGATGCAGGGAACCTACGAGCAGTACTTC. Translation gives CASSLMQGTYEQYF.

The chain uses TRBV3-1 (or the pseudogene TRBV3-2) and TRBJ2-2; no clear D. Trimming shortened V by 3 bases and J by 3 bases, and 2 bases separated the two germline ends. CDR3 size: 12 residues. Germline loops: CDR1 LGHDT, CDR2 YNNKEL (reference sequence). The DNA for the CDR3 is TGTGCCAGCAGCCAGGACACCGGGGAGCTGTTTTTT. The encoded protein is CASSQDTGELFF.

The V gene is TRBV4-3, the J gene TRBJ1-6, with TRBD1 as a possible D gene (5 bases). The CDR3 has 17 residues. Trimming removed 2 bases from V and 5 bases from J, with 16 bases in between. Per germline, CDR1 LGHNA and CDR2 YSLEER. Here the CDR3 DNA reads TGCGCCAGCAGCCAATTGACGGGACGCGCCGATAATTCACCCCTCCACTTT. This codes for CASSQLTGRADNSPLHF.

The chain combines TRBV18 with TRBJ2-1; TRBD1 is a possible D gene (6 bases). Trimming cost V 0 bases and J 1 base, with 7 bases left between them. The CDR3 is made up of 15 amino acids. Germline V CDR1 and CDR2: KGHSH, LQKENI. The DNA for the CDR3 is TGTGCCAGCTCACCACCCAGGGGTTCCTACAATGAGCAGTTCTTC. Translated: CASSPPRGSYNEQFF.

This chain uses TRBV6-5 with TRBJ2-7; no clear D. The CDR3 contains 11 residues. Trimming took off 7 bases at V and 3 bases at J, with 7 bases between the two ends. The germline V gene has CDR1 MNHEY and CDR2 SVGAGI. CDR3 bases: TGTGCCAGCATGACTGGCTACGAGCAGTACTTC. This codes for CASMTGYEQYF.

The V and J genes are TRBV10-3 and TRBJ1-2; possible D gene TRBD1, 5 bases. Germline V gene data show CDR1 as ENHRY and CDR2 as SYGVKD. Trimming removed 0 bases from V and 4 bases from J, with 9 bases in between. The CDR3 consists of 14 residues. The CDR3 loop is CAISESGQGYGYTF. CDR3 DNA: TGTGCCATCAGTGAGTCTGGTCAGGGCTATGGCTACACCTTC.

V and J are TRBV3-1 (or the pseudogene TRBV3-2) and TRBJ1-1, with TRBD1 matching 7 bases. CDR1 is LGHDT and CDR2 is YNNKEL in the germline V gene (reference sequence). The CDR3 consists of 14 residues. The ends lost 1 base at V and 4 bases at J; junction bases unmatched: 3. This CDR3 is CASSQVPGGTEAFF. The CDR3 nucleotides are TGTGCCAGCAGCCAAGTGCCAGGGGGCACTGAAGCTTTCTTT.

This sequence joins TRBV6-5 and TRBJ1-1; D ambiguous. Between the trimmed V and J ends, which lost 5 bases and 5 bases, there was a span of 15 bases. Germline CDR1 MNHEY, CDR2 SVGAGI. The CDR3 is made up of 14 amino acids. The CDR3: CASSRNSLGTEAFF. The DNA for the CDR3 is TGTGCCAGCAGTAGGAACTCGCTTGGGACTGAAGCTTTCTTT.